The clone carrying this TCR beta chain was seen more than once but under ten times. Its antigen is undetermined. These data are taken from a study of read filtering for tumor transcriptome and immune sequencing. Across the whole study: Per sample, TCR-region reads ranged about 3.5 to 11 million by IR-seq, roughly 80 to 1,300 by RNA-seq. Whole-study findings and limits: IR-seq and RNA-seq agreed better without single-read clonotypes. The CD138-negative fraction was mixed bone marrow immune cells, not pure T cells.

V lost 3 bases, J lost 5 bases, and 14 bases lay in between. The CDR3 loop spans 15 amino acids. The library was built from roughly 400 ng RNA with molecular barcoded adaptors for alpha/delta and beta/gamma chains. In TCRdb, the reads were re-called with MiXCR into one record per CDR3 protein. The sample has more than 30,000 distinct CDR3 sequences, approximately 13% seen once; the top ten hold 38%. This sequence was found in a donor over 35 with multiple myeloma. The chain recombines TRBV12-3 or TRBV12-4 with TRBJ2-1, with D possibly TRBD2 on 5 matching bases. The specimen was a population of CD138-negative cells sorted from bone marrow. The CDR3, as DNA: TGTGCCAGCAGTTTCTGGGGAGTTACCCACAATGAGCAGTTCTTC. This encodes CASSFWGVTHNEQFF.